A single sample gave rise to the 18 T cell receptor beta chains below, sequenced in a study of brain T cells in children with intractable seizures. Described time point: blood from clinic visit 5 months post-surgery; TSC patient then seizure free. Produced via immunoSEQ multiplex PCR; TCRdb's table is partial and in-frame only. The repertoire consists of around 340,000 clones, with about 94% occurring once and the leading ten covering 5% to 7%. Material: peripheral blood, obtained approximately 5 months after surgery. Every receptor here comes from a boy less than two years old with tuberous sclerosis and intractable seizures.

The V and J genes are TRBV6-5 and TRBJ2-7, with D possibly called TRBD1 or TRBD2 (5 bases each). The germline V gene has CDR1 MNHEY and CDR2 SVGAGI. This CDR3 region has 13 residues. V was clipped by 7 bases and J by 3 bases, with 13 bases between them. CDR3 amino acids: CASIGTNIYEQYF. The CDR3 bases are TGTGCCAGCATCGGGACGAACATCTACGAGCAGTACTTC.

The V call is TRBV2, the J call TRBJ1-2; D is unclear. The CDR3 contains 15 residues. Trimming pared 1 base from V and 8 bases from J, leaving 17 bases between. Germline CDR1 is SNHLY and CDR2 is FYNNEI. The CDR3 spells CASSEDWERTRGYTF. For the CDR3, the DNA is TGTGCCAGCAGTGAAGACTGGGAAAGGACCAGGGGCTACACCTTC. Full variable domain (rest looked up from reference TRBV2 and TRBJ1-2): EPEVTQTPSHQVTQMGQEVILRCVPISNHLYFYWYRQILGQKVEFLVSFYNNEISEKSEIFDDQFSVERPDGSNFTLKIRSTKLEDSAMYFCASSEDWERTRGYTFGSGTRLTVV.

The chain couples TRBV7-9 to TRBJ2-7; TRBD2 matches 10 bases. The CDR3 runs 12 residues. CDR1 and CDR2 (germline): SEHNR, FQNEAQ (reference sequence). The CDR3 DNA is TGTGCCAGCAGCCAGGTAGCGGGAGGCCAGAAAGTC. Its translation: CASSQVAGGQKV.

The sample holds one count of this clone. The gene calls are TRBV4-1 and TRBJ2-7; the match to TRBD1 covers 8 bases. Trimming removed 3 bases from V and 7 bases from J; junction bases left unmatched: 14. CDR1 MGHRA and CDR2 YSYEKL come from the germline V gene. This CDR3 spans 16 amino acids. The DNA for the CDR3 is TGCGCCAGCAGCCATAAGGTGGACAGGGAGACGAGGGAGCAGTACTTC. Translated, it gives CASSHKVDRETREQYF.

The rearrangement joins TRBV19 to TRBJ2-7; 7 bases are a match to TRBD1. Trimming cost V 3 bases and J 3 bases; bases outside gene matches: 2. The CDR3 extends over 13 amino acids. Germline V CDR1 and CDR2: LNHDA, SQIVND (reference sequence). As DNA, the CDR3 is TGTGCCAGTAGTATTCAGGGGGACTACGAGCAGTACTTC. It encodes CASSIQGDYEQYF.

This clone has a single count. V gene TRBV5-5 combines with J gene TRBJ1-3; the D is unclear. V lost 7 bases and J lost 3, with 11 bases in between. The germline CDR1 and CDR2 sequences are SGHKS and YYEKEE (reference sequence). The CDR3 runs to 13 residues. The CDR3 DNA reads TGTGCCAGCTCCTGGGCTAGTGGAAACACCATATATTTT. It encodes CASSWASGNTIYF.

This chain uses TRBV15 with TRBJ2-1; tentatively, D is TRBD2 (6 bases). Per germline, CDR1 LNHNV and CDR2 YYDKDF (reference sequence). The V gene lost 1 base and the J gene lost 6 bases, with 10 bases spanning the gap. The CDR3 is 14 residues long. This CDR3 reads CATSRVSGRNEQFF. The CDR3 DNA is TGTGCCACCAGCAGAGTAAGCGGGCGCAATGAGCAGTTCTTC.

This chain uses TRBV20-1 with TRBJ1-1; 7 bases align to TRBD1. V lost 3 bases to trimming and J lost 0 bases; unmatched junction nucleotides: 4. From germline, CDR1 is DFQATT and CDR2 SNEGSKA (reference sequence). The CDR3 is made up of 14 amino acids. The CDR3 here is CSASPGTVNTEAFF. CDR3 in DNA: TGCAGTGCTAGTCCCGGGACAGTGAACACTGAAGCTTTCTTT.

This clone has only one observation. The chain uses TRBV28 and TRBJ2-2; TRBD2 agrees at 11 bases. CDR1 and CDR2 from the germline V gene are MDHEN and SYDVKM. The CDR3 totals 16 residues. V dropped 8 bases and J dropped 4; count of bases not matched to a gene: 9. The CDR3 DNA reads TGTGCCAGCCATGCACGTAGCGGGAGGGCCACCGGGGAGCTGTTTTTT. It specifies CASHARSGRATGELFF. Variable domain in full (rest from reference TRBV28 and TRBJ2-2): DVKVTQSSRYLVKRTGEKVFLECVQDMDHENMFWYRQDPGLGLRLIYFSYDVKMKEKGDIPEGYSVSREKKERFSLILESASTNQTSMYLCASHARSGRATGELFFGEGSRLTVL.

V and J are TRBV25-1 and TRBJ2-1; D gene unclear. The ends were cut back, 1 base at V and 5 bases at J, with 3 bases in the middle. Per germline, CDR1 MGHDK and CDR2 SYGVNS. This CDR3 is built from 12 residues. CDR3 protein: CASSEWDNEQFF. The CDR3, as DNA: TGTGCCAGCAGTGAATGGGACAATGAGCAGTTCTTC.

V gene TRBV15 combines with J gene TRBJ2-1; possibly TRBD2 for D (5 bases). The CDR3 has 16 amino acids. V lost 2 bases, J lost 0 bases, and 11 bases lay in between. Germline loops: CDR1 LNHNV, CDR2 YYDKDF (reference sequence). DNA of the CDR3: TGTGCCACCAGCAGAAAGGGAGTGAGCTCCTACAATGAGCAGTTCTTC. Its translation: CATSRKGVSSYNEQFF.

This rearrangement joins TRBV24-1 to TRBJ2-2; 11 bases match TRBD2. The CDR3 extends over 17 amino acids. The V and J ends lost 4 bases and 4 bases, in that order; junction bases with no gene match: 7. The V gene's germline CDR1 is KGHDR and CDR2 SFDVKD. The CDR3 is CATSDHRLAGGTGELFF. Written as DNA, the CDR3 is TGTGCCACCAGTGACCACCGCCTAGCGGGGGGCACCGGGGAGCTGTTTTTT.

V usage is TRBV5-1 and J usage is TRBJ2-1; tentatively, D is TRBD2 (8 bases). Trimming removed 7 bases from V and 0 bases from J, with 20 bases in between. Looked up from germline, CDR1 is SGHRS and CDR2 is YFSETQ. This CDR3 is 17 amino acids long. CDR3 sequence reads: CASCLPRGTSSYNEQFF. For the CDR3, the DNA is TGCGCCAGCTGCCTTCCCAGGGGGACTAGCTCCTACAATGAGCAGTTCTTC.

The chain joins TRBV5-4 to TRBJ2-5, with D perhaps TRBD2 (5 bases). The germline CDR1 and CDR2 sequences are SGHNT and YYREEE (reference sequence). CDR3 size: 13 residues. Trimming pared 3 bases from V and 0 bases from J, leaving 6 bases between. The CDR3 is CASSSGYQETQYF. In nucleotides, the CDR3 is TGTGCCAGCAGCTCGGGATACCAAGAGACCCAGTACTTC.

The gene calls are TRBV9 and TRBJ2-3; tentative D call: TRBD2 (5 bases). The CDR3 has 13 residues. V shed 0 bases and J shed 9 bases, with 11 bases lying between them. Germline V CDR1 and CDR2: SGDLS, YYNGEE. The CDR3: CASSVEEDPTQYF. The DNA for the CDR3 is TGTGCCAGCAGCGTAGAGGAGGACCCAACGCAGTATTTT. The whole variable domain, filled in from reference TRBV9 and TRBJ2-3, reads DSGVTQTPKHLITATGQRVTLRCSPRSGDLSVYWYQQSLDQGLQFLIQYYNGEERAKGNILERFSAQQFPDLHSELNLSSLELGDSALYFCASSVEEDPTQYFGPGTRLTVL.

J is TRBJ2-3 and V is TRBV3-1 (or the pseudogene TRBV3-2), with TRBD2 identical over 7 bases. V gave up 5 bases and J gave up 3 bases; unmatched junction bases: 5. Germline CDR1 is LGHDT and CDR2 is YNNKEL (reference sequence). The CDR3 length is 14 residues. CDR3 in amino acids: CASSLERETDTQYF. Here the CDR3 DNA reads TGTGCCAGCAGCTTGGAGCGGGAAACAGATACGCAGTATTTT.

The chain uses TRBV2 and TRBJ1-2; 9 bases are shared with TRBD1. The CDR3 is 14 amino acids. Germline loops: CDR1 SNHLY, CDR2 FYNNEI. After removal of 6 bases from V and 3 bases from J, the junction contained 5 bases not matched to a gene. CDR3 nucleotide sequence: TGTGCCAGCAGCCCGACAGGGGGGGACTATGGCTACACCTTC. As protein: CASSPTGGDYGYTF.

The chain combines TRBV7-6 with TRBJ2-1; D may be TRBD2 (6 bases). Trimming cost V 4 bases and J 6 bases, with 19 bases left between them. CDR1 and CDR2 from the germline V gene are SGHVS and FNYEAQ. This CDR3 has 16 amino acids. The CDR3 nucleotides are TGTGCCAGCAGCTCAACAACTAGCACGCGACCCAATGAGCAGTTCTTC. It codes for CASSSTTSTRPNEQFF. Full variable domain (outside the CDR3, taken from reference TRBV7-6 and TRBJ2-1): GAGVSQSPRYKVTKRGQDVALRCDPISGHVSLYWYRQALGQGPEFLTYFNYEAQQDKSGLPNDRFSAERPEGSISTLTIQRTEQRDSAMYRCASSSTTSTRPNEQFFGPGTRLTVL.